This T cell receptor beta chain is drawn from a study of cytomegalovirus exposure and HLA in healthy donors. The V gene lost 2 bases and the J gene lost 0 bases, with 15 bases spanning the gap. The CDR3 extends over 17 amino acids. The V gene's germline CDR1 is KGHSH and CDR2 LQKENI. The PCR ran on 60 Vbeta and 13 Jbeta primers. TCRdb keeps only in-frame clones here, not all; method: immunoSEQ multiplex PCR. The sample carries about 160,000 clones, 70% to 90% recorded once. Input material: PBMCs. The TCR was taken from a man between 18 and 35 years old in good health and CMV-seropositive. The V gene is TRBV18, the J gene TRBJ2-3, with D possibly TRBD2 on 5 matching bases. The CDR3 coding sequence is TGTGCCAGCTCACCAAACGGGGTTGGCGTTAGCACAGATACGCAGTATTTT. This encodes CASSPNGVGVSTDTQYF.